These T cell receptor beta chains were read from a single sample in a study of CD8 T cells in ankylosing spondylitis. From the 5' RACE reads, TCRdb called clonotypes with MiXCR, one entry per CDR3 protein. The sample holds approximately 140,000 distinct CDR3 sequences, roughly 8.4% seen once. Sequencing was performed on synovial fluid, either unsorted or a sorted T cell fraction (not recorded which). These receptors all stem from a male donor with ankylosing spondylitis. CDR3s include the opening cysteine and the closing phenylalanine or tryptophan. The order of the fields is V gene, D gene, clone size, J gene, CDR3 DNA, CDR3 protein. The D gene is left open where the match is weak. A row's size may be missing; if present it is once, few, many or a size class.

>TRBV10-3|TRBD2|many|TRBJ2-7
TGTGCCATCAGGGATAGCGGGAGGGCCCTCTACGAGCAGTACTTC
CAIRDSGRALYEQYF
>TRBV18|-|-|TRBJ2-2
TGTGCCAGCTCACCACGTCCGGACACCGGGGAGCTGTTTTTT
CASSPRPDTGELFF
>TRBV20-1|-|many|TRBJ1-4
TGCAGTGCTAGAGGACAGCCCCGTAATGAAAAACTGTTTTTT
CSARGQPRNEKLFF
>TRBV20-1|TRBD2|many|TRBJ2-1
TGCAGTGCAGAGACTAGCGGGGGGGCCCATGAGCAGTTCTTC
CSAETSGGAHEQFF
>TRBV10-3|TRBD1|many|TRBJ1-2
TGTGCCATCAGTGAGGGGACAGGGAATACGCACTATGGCTACACCTTC
CAISEGTGNTHYGYTF
>TRBV5-1|-|many|TRBJ2-7
TGCGCCAGCAGCAGCACAGGGACCAACTACGAGCAGTACTTC
CASSSTGTNYEQYF
>TRBV20-1|-|many|TRBJ1-3
TGCAGTGCTAGAGATGGCATCCGAAACACCATATATTTT
CSARDGIRNTIYF
>TRBV28|-|many|TRBJ2-3
TGTGCCAGCAGTCCCTTCACAGATACGCAGTATTTT
CASSPFTDTQYF
>TRBV20-1|-|few|TRBJ1-3
TGCAGTGCTCGAGTCGGAGGTCCTGGAAACACCATATATTTT
CSARVGGPGNTIYF
>TRBV5-5|TRBD2|-|TRBJ2-3
TGTGCCAGCAGCTGGGCTAGCGGTACCACATATACGCAGTATTTT
CASSWASGTTYTQYF
>TRBV5-1|-|few|TRBJ2-3
TGCGCCAGCAGCTTGGCCACTTCCACAGATACGCAGTATTTT
CASSLATSTDTQYF
>TRBV5-1|TRBD2|many|TRBJ2-2
TGCGCCAGCAGCTTAGAAGCGGGAGTTATCGGGGAGCTGTTTTTT
CASSLEAGVIGELFF
>TRBV6-1|-|many|TRBJ2-3
TGTGCCAGCAGTGAAGCCCCAAGAGATACGCAGTATTTT
CASSEAPRDTQYF
>TRBV7-2|-|many|TRBJ2-1
TGTGCCAGCAGCCCCCTAGGAGGGGAGTTGCTGTTCTTC
CASSPLGGELLFF
>TRBV5-1|-|-|TRBJ2-5
TGCGCCAGCAGCTTGGGGGCTAGCAGACAGACCCAGTACTTC
CASSLGASRQTQYF
>TRBV12-3/TRBV12-4|-|-|TRBJ1-5
TGTGCCAGCAACTCAGGAGGGTTCAATCAGCCCCAGCATTTT
CASNSGGFNQPQHF
>TRBV30|-|-|TRBJ2-5
TGTGCCTGGAGTTGGCAAGAGACCCAGTACTTC
CAWSWQETQYF
>TRBV20-1|TRBD2|many|TRBJ2-1
TGCAGTGCTCATCGGACTAGCGGGAGGGCCATCTCCTACAATGAGCAGTTCTTC
CSAHRTSGRAISYNEQFF
>TRBV20-1|TRBD2|-|TRBJ2-3
TGCAGTGCTAGAAATAGCGGGGGGGCCGAAGGTACGCAGTATTTT
CSARNSGGAEGTQYF
>TRBV5-1|-|-|TRBJ1-1
TGCGCCAGCAGCTTGTTTGGGGCGAACACTGAAGCTTTCTTT
CASSLFGANTEAFF
>TRBV4-1|-|-|TRBJ1-2
TGCGCCAGCAGCCAAATCGGATTCTATGGCTACACCTTC
CASSQIGFYGYTF
>TRBV9|-|many|TRBJ1-6
TGTGCCAGCAGCGTAGGAGACAGGCGTAATTCACCCCTCCACTTT
CASSVGDRRNSPLHF
>TRBV27|-|many|TRBJ2-7
TGTGCCAGCAGTTTGCGGAAGGGATACGAGCAGTACTTC
CASSLRKGYEQYF
>TRBV6-6|-|-|TRBJ2-7
TGTGCCAGCAGCAGGGCTACCTACGAGCAGTACTTC
CASSRATYEQYF
>TRBV7-9|-|many|TRBJ1-5
TGTGCCAGCAGCTTAGCTGGGGGGGTTCAGCCCCAGCATTTT
CASSLAGGVQPQHF
>TRBV20-1|TRBD1|many|TRBJ1-2
TGCAGTGCTAGAGGGAGACAGGGGGTTAACACCTTC
CSARGRQGVNTF
>TRBV28|-|-|TRBJ2-7
TGTGCCAGCAGAGACGGGGGCAGCTCCTACGAGCAGTACTTC
CASRDGGSSYEQYF
>TRBV29-1|-|-|TRBJ1-3
TGCAGCGTTGCTTTCATGAGCTCTGGAAACACCATATATTTT
CSVAFMSSGNTIYF
>TRBV15|TRBD1|-|TRBJ1-5
TGTGCCACCTGGGACAGCACTTCTCATAGCAATCAGCCCCAGCATTTT
CATWDSTSHSNQPQHF
>TRBV20-1|TRBD1|many|TRBJ1-2
TGCAGTGCTAGCGACAGGGGGCCTATAAGAAGCTATGGCTACACCTTC
CSASDRGPIRSYGYTF
>TRBV6-5|-|many|TRBJ2-7
TGTGCCAGCAGTTACGATCTGGGCGCGGATTTCTACGAGCAGTACTTC
CASSYDLGADFYEQYF
>TRBV12-3/TRBV12-4|TRBD1|many|TRBJ1-6
TGTGCCAGCAGTTACACAGGGGGGTGGTCACCCCTCCACTTT
CASSYTGGWSPLHF
>TRBV5-6|-|many|TRBJ2-7
TGTGCCAGCAGCTTGGCAGTTTCAAACAACCGATACGAGCAGTACTTC
CASSLAVSNNRYEQYF
>TRBV12-3/TRBV12-4|-|many|TRBJ2-2
TGTGCCAGCAGTGTCACCGGGACCCCCACCGGGGAGCTGTTTTTT
CASSVTGTPTGELFF
>TRBV25-1|-|-|TRBJ1-1
TGTGCCAGCAGTCCCACCAGGGGCACTGAAGCTTTCTTT
CASSPTRGTEAFF
>TRBV27|-|many|TRBJ2-7
TGTGCCAGCAGAGTCGACGGGGGATACGAGCAGTACTTC
CASRVDGGYEQYF
>TRBV7-9|TRBD2|many|TRBJ2-5
TGTGCCAGCAGCCATCCGACTAGCGGACAAGAGACCCAGTACTTC
CASSHPTSGQETQYF
>TRBV20-1|TRBD1|many|TRBJ1-6
TGCAGTGCCTTCAATCCCGGGACAGGGGATGGTTCACCCCTCCACTTT
CSAFNPGTGDGSPLHF
>TRBV7-2|-|many|TRBJ2-1
TGTGCCAGCAGCTTTTCTTGGGATGAGCAGTTCTTC
CASSFSWDEQFF
>TRBV7-9|-|few|TRBJ2-7
TGTGCCAGCAGCTTTTATGAGGGCGAGCAGTACTTC
CASSFYEGEQYF
>TRBV7-9|-|-|TRBJ1-1
TGTGCCAGCAGCACCCCCTGGGGGGGCACTGAAGCTTTCTTT
CASSTPWGGTEAFF
>TRBV10-3|-|many|TRBJ2-7
TGTGCCATCAGTGAGTCCGCGGCGTTCTCCTACGAGCAGTACTTC
CAISESAAFSYEQYF
>TRBV2|-|many|TRBJ2-7
TGTGCCAGCAGTGAGCCGGGTCCCTACGAGCAGTACTTC
CASSEPGPYEQYF
>TRBV20-1|TRBD1|many|TRBJ2-5
TGCAGTGCTAGAAAAGGGGGCGGAAAGGAGACCCAGTACTTC
CSARKGGGKETQYF
>TRBV11-2|-|many|TRBJ1-5
TGTGCCAGCAGCTTAGATACAGGGATGGATCAGCCCCAGCATTTT
CASSLDTGMDQPQHF
>TRBV6-5|TRBD2|-|TRBJ2-3
TGTGCCAGCAGTTACGCAGCGGGGGGGGGAGATACGCAGTATTTT
CASSYAAGGGDTQYF
>TRBV6-5|-|-|TRBJ1-1
TGTGCCAGCAGTTACGGTAGGGCCAGCCCCATAACTGAAGCTTTCTTT
CASSYGRASPITEAFF
>TRBV5-6|-|-|TRBJ2-5
TGTGCCAGCAGCTTTTTTTTGGAGGGCCTGGGGGAGACCCAGTACTTC
CASSFFLEGLGETQYF
>TRBV30|-|once|TRBJ2-5
TGTGCCTGGGGAACCGTAGAGACCCAGTACTTC
CAWGTVETQYF
>TRBV20-1|-|-|TRBJ2-7
TGCAGTGCTAGGGGTAACTACGAGCAGTACTTC
CSARGNYEQYF